A single sample is the source of the 15 T cell receptor beta chains below, sequenced in a study of shared clonotypes between healthy human individuals. Some clones are missing from TCRdb's copy, which holds only in-frame ones; the method was immunoSEQ multiplex PCR. The sample shows approximately 740,000 clones, approximately 79% of them seen only once. Material: memory CD4+ T cells sorted from blood. Documented subset: CD45RA-negative fraction. All receptors come from a woman between 25 and 40 years old in good health.

Comments on this clone: This could be a read error, since a much larger clone is one nucleotide away. V and J are TRBV6-5 and TRBJ2-1, with D perhaps being TRBD1 or TRBD2 (5 bases each). Germline V lookup: CDR1 MNHEY, CDR2 SVGAGI. The CDR3 contains 15 residues. V lost 6 bases and J 0 bases, leaving 12 bases between the germline ends. CDR3 nucleotide sequence: TGTGCCAGCAGACGGGACGGCAGCTCCTACAATGAGCAGTTCTTC. Its protein product is CASRRDGSSYNEQFF.

The V call is TRBV30, the J call TRBJ2-5; no reliable D call. Germline loops: CDR1 GTSNPN, CDR2 SVGIG (reference sequence). The CDR3 consists of 10 residues. With 2 bases removed from V and 3 bases from J, the gap between germline ends came to 1 base. The CDR3 sequence: CAWSKETQYF. Written as DNA, the CDR3 is TGTGCCTGGAGTAAAGAGACCCAGTACTTC.

To note about this clone: Other DNA sequences in the same sample also yield this CDR3. This rearrangement joins TRBV7-7 to TRBJ2-5; 7 bases align to TRBD2. CDR1 is SSHAT, CDR2 FNYEAQ, per germline (reference sequence). CDR3 length: 13 amino acids. V trimming: 2 bases; J trimming: 5 bases; junction bases outside the gene matches: 2. The CDR3 region has the DNA TGTGCCAGCAGCTTATGGGGGGGGGAGACCCAGTACTTC. It encodes CASSLWGGETQYF.

This clone was recorded a few times. The V and J genes are TRBV5-4 and TRBJ1-3, with 12 positions matching TRBD1. This CDR3 contains 15 residues. V trimming: 3 bases; J trimming: 5 bases; junction bases outside the gene matches: 3. The germline gives CDR1 SGHNT, CDR2 YYREEE (reference sequence). This chain's CDR3 is CASSSGQGARNTIYF. The CDR3 region has the DNA TGTGCCAGCAGCTCGGGACAGGGGGCAAGAAACACCATATATTTT.

The rearrangement joins TRBV4-1 to TRBJ2-5; the D is unclear. Germline loops: CDR1 MGHRA, CDR2 YSYEKL. The CDR3 has 15 residues. The V end was cut by 4 bases, the J end by 5 bases, with 17 bases between. The CDR3 sequence is CASSRASGYGETQYF. DNA of the CDR3: TGCGCCAGCAGCCGAGCCTCGGGTTACGGGGAGACCCAGTACTTC.

This clone was observed a few times. The CDR3 loop reads CATKLTGSGETQYF. DNA for the CDR3: TGTGCCACCAAACTTACAGGGTCGGGGGAGACCCAGTACTTC. The chain couples TRBV19 to TRBJ2-5, with D possibly being TRBD1 (6 bases). The CDR3 runs to 14 residues. V was trimmed by 10 bases and J by 5 bases, leaving 20 bases between them. Germline V gene data show CDR1 as LNHDA and CDR2 as SQIVND (reference sequence). The full variable domain, completed using reference TRBV19 and TRBJ2-5, is DGGITQSPKYLFRKEGQNVTLSCEQNLNHDAMYWYRQDPGQGLRLIYYSQIVNDFQKGDIAEGYSVSREKKESFPLTVTSAQKNPTAFYLCATKLTGSGETQYFGPGTRLLVL.

V is TRBV19 and J is TRBJ2-1; 12 bases match TRBD2. The CDR3 has 15 amino acids. CDR1 and CDR2 from the germline V gene are LNHDA and SQIVND (reference sequence). V lost 5 bases and J lost 7; bases outside the gene matches: 6. Here the CDR3 DNA reads TGTGCCAGTAGTCTAGCGGGAGGGCCCGGTAATGAGCAGTTCTTC. This translates into CASSLAGGPGNEQFF.

CDR3 sequence (DNA): TGTGCCATCAGTATAGGGACAGGGGTTAATCAGCCCCAGCATTTT. As protein: CAISIGTGVNQPQHF. The V gene is TRBV10-3, the J gene TRBJ1-5; 10 nucleotides align to TRBD1. The V and J ends lost 5 bases and 4 bases, in that order; junction bases with no gene match: 5. Per germline, CDR1 ENHRY and CDR2 SYGVKD. The length of the CDR3 is 15 residues.

This chain connects TRBV7-3 to TRBJ1-1; D call uncertain. Between the trimmed V and J ends, which lost 0 bases and 5 bases, there was a span of 7 bases. Germline loops: CDR1 SGHTA, CDR2 FQGTGA. The CDR3 has 13 residues. The CDR3 sequence: CASSLTWRTEAFF. The CDR3 region has the DNA TGTGCCAGCAGCTTAACGTGGAGAACTGAAGCTTTCTTT.

This chain connects TRBV28 to TRBJ2-7; perhaps TRBD2 as D (5 bases). This CDR3 has 12 residues. Trimming stripped 3 bases from V and 7 bases from J, with 10 bases between. Germline lookup yields CDR1 MDHEN and CDR2 SYDVKM. CDR3 sequence: CASSFTGWEQYF. The CDR3 DNA reads TGTGCCAGCAGTTTTACGGGGTGGGAGCAGTACTTC.

The chain has TRBV6-5 and TRBJ1-2, with D maybe TRBD1 (6 bases). In germline, CDR1 is MNHEY, CDR2 SVGAGI. There are 14 residues in the CDR3. The V gene lost 6 bases and the J gene lost 3 bases, with 14 bases spanning the gap. DNA for the CDR3: TGTGCCAGCAGCCCTGAACAGGGTCACTATGGCTACACCTTC. Residues: CASSPEQGHYGYTF.

This clone appeared a single time. V gene TRBV10-1 combines with J gene TRBJ1-1, with 9 bases fitting TRBD1. Germline V gives CDR1 WNHNN, CDR2 SYGVQD (reference sequence). V shed 6 bases and J 7 bases; nucleotides not matched to a gene: 6. This CDR3 contains 13 residues. The CDR3 DNA reads as TGCGCCAGCAGACCGGGACAGGGAGGTGAAGCTTTCTTT. It encodes CASRPGQGGEAFF.

This clone was detected only a few times. V usage is TRBV19 and J usage is TRBJ2-1, with a possible D match to TRBD2 (5 bases). V lost 5 bases and J 0 bases, leaving 14 bases between the germline ends. The CDR3 runs 16 residues. Germline CDR1 LNHDA, CDR2 SQIVND (reference sequence). The CDR3 here is CASSLQERSSYNEQFF. As DNA, the CDR3 is TGTGCCAGTAGTTTACAAGAGCGGAGCTCCTACAATGAGCAGTTCTTC.

This clone occurred once. The chain is built from TRBV5-1 and TRBJ2-1; TRBD2 might be the D (5 bases). Deletions cut 7 bases from V and 9 bases from J, with 26 bases between. The CDR3 contains 16 residues. Per the germline V gene, CDR1 is SGHRS and CDR2 is YFSETQ. The CDR3 DNA reads TGCGCCAGCTCGTCGTTTCTAGGGCCCGGTGAGGGTGAGCAGTTCTTC. This encodes CASSSFLGPGEGEQFF. The full variable domain, rest sourced from reference TRBV5-1 and TRBJ2-1, is KAGVTQTPRYLIKTRGQQVTLSCSPISGHRSVSWYQQTPGQGLQFLFEYFSETQRNKGNFPGRFSGRQFSNSRSEMNVSTLELGDSALYLCASSSFLGPGEGEQFFGPGTRLTVL.

The chain joins TRBV2 to TRBJ1-1; D is unresolved. V lost 1 base and J 1 base, leaving 7 bases between the germline ends. The CDR3 totals 14 residues. CDR1 SNHLY and CDR2 FYNNEI come from the germline V gene. The CDR3 is CASSEDGRNTEAFF. The DNA for the CDR3 is TGTGCCAGCAGTGAAGACGGCAGGAACACTGAAGCTTTCTTT.